This entry features one T cell receptor (beta chain) sequence. This clonotype was recorded at least ten times. Its antigen target is currently unknown. No much larger clonotype is one base removed from it; base qualities were not supplied. The V end gives up 6 bases and the J end 5 bases, leaving 4 bases in the junction not matched to a gene. Reading from cysteine to phenylalanine, the CDR3 counts 14 amino acids. Of all the DNA, just the CDR3 is kept, 42 bases in frame from base 1. According to the germline V gene, CDR1 reads MNHEY and CDR2 reads SVGAGI. TCR beta CDR3 regions were amplified from RNA transcripts. The first round of RT-PCR for the TCR CDR3 was performed with the HTBI primer set and the Qiagen OneStep RT-PCR kit. The libraries were constructed in a second round of multiplex PCR and then size-selected and purified. Sequencing of the libraries was done on an Illumina HiSeq2000 using paired-end 100 bp reads. In the paper's pipeline: SOAPnuke was used to process the raw data, removing reads that contained adapters or uncalled bases, had a mean Phred below 15, or lacked an exact match to the constant primer or identifier. COPE v1.2.5 was used to merge the high-quality paired reads, and each unique nucleotide sequence was defined as a clonotype. MiTCR v1.1 was used to align clonotypes to the IMGT TRBV, TRBD and TRBJ reference segments. The analysis included only V-J combinations with a frequency above 0.0001, which together covered approximately 99% of the repertoires. The TCS score was defined as F50 (clonal expansion) divided by E x V (chaos), with BLOSUM62-based TCRdist calculated between CDR3 peptides within each V-J. Welch's t-statistics and random forest reduced roughly 500 V-J features to about 12, which were used in a naive Bayes classifier (R e1071). The similarity between thyroid and blood repertoires was quantified using the Morisita-Horn index. TCRdb itself trimmed the public reads at Q25 with fastp, ran MiXCR and retained productive beta chains. CDR3 protein duplicates are merged, each entry listing the most common genes and DNA. The V and J calls shown here were made by TCRdb, not taken from the authors' results. For this sample the table gives about 610,000 distinct CDR3 sequences, of which roughly 15% were detected only once. The ten largest clones capture 3.5% to 4.5% of the sample.

These data come from a study of T cells in Graves' hyperthyroidism and ophthalmopathy (dated by TCRdb to the late 2010s). Background on the whole study: Peripheral blood samples were taken at the time of initial diagnosis, prior to any treatment. After sampling, hyperthyroidism patients received methimazole starting at 30 mg daily, and ophthalmopathy patients received high-dose intravenous methylprednisolone. The 100 or so discovery patients were divided at random into training and test sets in a 7:3 ratio. Prospective prediction of ophthalmopathy was tested in an independent validation cohort consisting of about 20 hyperthyroidism patients and around 16 patients who later progressed to ophthalmopathy. The paper describes TCR Vbeta CDR3 sequencing of around 130 peripheral blood samples, made up of 43 ophthalmopathy patients, roughly 72 hyperthyroidism patients and roughly 17 progressor patients. The study also compared thyroid tissue and blood T-cell repertoires from a handful of Graves' hyperthyroidism patients. To identify TCR V-J signatures that set the groups apart, the researchers used a discovery cohort of 90 to 100 patients, made up of fewer than 50 with Graves' ophthalmopathy and some 58 with stable Graves' hyperthyroidism.

Ophthalmopathy patients had moderately to severely active disease, with a Clinical Activity Score of 3 or more, a NOSPECS grade of 4 or more, and a disease duration of less than 3 months. Patients with uncontrolled infections, other autoimmune diseases, pregnancy or lactation were excluded. Diagnoses were based on clinical symptoms, serum thyroxine and TRAb, thyroid ultrasound and orbital computed tomography. PBMCs were isolated from 7.5 to 10 ml of fresh peripheral blood by Ficoll-Paque density gradient centrifugation. Trizol reagent was used to extract total RNA, and RNA quality was then checked on an Agilent 2100 Bioanalyzer. Broader findings and caveats from the paper: In validation, the model predicted progression to ophthalmopathy with 55% to 71% sensitivity and around 72% specificity, a median of about 6 months before onset. In cross-validation, a model built on a 13 V-J signature told ophthalmopathy apart from stable hyperthyroidism with approximately 90% sensitivity and roughly 83% specificity, and in testing the same model reached 80%/75%. No statistical method was used to fix the sample size in advance, and group allocation was not hidden from the investigators. Most expanded thyroid clonotypes (frequency above 0.001) were also found in blood, which suggests that blood repertoires may mirror thyroid immune responses.

The sequencing sample was made of blood. The sequence was collected from a woman aged 40 to 55 with Graves' ophthalmopathy. Rearrangement joined TRBV6-5 to TRBJ2-2, with 9 middle bases fitting TRBD2. The encoded CDR3 is CASRAGGRTGELFF. The nucleotide sequence reads TGTGCCAGCAGAGCGGGAGGTCGGACCGGGGAGCTGTTTTTT.